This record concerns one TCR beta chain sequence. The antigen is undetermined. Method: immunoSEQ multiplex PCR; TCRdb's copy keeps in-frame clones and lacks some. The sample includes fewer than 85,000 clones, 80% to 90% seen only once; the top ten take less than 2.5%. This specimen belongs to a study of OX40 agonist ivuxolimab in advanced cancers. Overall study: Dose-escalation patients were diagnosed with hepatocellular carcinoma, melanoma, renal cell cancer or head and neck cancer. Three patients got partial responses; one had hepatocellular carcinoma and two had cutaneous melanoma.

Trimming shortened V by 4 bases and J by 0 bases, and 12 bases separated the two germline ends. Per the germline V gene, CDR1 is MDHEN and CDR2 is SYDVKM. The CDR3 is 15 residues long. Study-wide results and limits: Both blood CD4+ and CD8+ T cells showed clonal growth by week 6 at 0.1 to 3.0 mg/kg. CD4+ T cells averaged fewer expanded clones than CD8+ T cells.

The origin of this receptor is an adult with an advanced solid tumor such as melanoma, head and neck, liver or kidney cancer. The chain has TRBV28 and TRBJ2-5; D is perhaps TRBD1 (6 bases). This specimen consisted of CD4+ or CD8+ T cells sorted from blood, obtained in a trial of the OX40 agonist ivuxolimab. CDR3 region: CASSSRDTYQETQYF. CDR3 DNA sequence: TGTGCCAGCAGTTCGAGGGACACCTACCAAGAGACCCAGTACTTC.